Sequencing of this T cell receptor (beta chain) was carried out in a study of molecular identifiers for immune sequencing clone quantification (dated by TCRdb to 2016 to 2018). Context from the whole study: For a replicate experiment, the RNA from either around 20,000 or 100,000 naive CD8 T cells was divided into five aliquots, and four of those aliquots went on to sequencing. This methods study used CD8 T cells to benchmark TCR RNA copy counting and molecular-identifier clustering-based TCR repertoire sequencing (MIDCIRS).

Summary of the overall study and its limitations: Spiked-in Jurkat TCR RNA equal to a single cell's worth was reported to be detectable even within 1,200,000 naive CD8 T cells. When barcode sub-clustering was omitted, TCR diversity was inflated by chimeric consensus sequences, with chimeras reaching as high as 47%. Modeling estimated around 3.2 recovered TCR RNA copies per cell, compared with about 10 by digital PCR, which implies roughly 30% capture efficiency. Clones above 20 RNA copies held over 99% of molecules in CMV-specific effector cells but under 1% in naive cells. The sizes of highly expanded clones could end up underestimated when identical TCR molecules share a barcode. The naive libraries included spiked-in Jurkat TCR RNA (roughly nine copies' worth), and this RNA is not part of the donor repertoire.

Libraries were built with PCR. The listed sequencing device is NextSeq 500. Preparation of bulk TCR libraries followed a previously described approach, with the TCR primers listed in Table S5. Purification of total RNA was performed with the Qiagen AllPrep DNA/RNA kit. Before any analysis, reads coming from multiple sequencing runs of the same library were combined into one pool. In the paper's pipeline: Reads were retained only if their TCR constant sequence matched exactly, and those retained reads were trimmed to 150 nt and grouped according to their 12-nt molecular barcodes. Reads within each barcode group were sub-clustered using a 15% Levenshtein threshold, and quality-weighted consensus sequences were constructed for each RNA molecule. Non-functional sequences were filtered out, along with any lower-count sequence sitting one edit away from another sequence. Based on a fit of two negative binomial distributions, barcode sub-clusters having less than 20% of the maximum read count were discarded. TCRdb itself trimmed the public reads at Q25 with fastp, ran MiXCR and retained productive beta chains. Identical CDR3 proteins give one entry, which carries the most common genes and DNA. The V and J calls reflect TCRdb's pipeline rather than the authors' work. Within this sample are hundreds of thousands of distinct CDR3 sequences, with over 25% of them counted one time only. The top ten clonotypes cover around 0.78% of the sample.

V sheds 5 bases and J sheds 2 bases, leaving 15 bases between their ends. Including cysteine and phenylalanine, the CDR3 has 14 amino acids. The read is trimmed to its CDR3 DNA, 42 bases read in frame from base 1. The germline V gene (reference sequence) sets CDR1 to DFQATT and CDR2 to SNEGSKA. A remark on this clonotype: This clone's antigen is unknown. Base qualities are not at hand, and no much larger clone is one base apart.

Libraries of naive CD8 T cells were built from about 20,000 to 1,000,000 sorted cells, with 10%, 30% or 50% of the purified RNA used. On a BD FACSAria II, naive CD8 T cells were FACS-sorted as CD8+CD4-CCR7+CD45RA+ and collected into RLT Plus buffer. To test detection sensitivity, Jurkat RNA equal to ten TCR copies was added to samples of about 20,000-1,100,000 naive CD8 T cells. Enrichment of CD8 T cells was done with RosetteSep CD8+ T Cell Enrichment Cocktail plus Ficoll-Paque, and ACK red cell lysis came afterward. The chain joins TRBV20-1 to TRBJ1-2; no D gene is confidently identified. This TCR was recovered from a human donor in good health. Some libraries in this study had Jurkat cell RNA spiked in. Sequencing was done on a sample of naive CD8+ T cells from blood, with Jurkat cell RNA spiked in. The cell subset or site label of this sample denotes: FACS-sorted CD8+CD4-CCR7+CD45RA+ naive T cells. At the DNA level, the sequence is TGCAGTGCTTACCTCGACGTTCTAAACTATGGCTACACCTTC. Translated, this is CSAYLDVLNYGYTF.